The text below deals with one T cell receptor (beta chain). Antigen unknown. The source of the sample is a study of cytomegalovirus exposure and HLA in healthy donors. Study-wide findings and caveats: When analyzed later, a missense DCLRE1C variant was found to be linked to TCR beta V- and J-gene trimming. What TCR beta sequences reportedly achieved was accurate prediction of HLA-A and HLA-B alleles in most subjects. Whilst most TCR sequences proved rare, a subset of public TCRs occurred across many donors.

From germline, CDR1 is MNHEY and CDR2 SMNVEV (reference sequence). Losses at the gene ends were 6 bases for V and 5 bases for J; bases not matched to a gene: 6. The CDR3 contains 15 residues. PCR was performed using 60 Vbeta and 13 Jbeta primers. Measured with immunoSEQ multiplex PCR; TCRdb has only the in-frame clones, and not every one. In all, the sample yields some 200,000 clones. The chain recombines TRBV27 with TRBJ2-1, with 11 bases matching TRBD2. The receptor comes from a girl under 10 years old in good health and CMV-seropositive. Material: PBMCs. The CDR3 nucleotides read TGTGCCAGCAGACAAGGGACTAGCGGCGACAATGAGCAGTTCTTC. Residues: CASRQGTSGDNEQFF.